Listed below are T cell receptor beta chains from one sample, sequenced in a study of cytomegalovirus exposure and HLA in healthy donors. Profiled with immunoSEQ multiplex PCR; TCRdb holds only in-frame clones, not every one. The table has approximately 260,000 clones, 84% seen once. The sequenced material came from PBMCs. These receptors came from a woman aged 40 to 55 in good health and CMV-seropositive. CDR3s include the opening cysteine and the closing phenylalanine or tryptophan. D genes are given only for firm matches. The size entry is marked missing in some rows and otherwise reads once, few, many or a size class.

J | V | size | D | DNA | CDR3
TRBJ2-7 | TRBV5-1 | . | . | TGCGCCAGCAGCTTGGGAGTAGAGACAAACCGCGAGCAGTACTTC | CASSLGVETNREQYF
TRBJ2-7 | TRBV13 | . | . | TGTGCCAGCAGCTCCCCCATACAGGGTTACGAGCAGTACTTC | CASSSPIQGYEQYF
TRBJ2-7 | TRBV28 | . | . | TGTGCCATAGGGGGCTCCTACGAGCAGTACTTC | CAIGGSYEQYF
TRBJ1-5 | TRBV27 | . | . | TGTGCCAGCAGTTCATTGACGGGAGATCAGCCCCAGCATTTT | CASSSLTGDQPQHF
TRBJ1-1 | TRBV5-1 | few | . | TGCGCCCAGTCGCACAGTCTGAACACTGAAGCTTTCTTT | CAQSHSLNTEAFF
TRBJ1-3 | TRBV6-1 | . | . | TGTGCCAGCATTAGTATCCGCTCTGGAAACACCATATATTTT | CASISIRSGNTIYF
TRBJ2-7 | TRBV19 | . | TRBD2 | TGTGCCAGTAGTATAGAAGCGGGGGGCCGATACGAGCAGTACTTC | CASSIEAGGRYEQYF
TRBJ2-2 | TRBV7-2 | . | . | TGTGCCAGCAGCTTAGTTAAGTCAGGGCTAAACACCGGGGAGCTGTTTTTT | CASSLVKSGLNTGELFF
TRBJ1-2 | TRBV19 | . | . | TGTGCCAGTAGTATACCTGACAGGCCCTATGGCTACACCTTC | CASSIPDRPYGYTF
TRBJ2-4 | TRBV4-1 | . | TRBD2 | TGCGCCAGCAGCCGGGAGCGGGAGACCATTCAGTACTTC | CASSRERETIQYF
TRBJ1-2 | TRBV25-1 | . | . | TGTGCCAGCAGTGAACGGGGTACAGGGACCTATGGCTACACCTTC | CASSERGTGTYGYTF
TRBJ2-7 | TRBV30 | . | . | TGTGCCTGGACCCGGGAAGGGTACGAGCAGTACTTC | CAWTREGYEQYF
TRBJ2-6 | TRBV9 | . | . | TGTGCCAGCAGCGTGCAGGGGCAGAGCTCTGGGGCCAACGTCCTGACTTTC | CASSVQGQSSGANVLTF
TRBJ2-7 | TRBV28 | . | TRBD2 | TGTGCCAGCAGTTTGACCACTAGCGGGAGGGCCTACGAGCAGTACTTC | CASSLTTSGRAYEQYF
TRBJ2-1 | TRBV19 | . | TRBD1 | TGTGCCACCACAGGGGGCTCTAGGAATGAGCAGTTCTTC | CATTGGSRNEQFF
TRBJ2-7 | TRBV15 | . | TRBD2 | TGTGCCACCAGCAGAGAATTAGCGGGAGGGCCGTACGAGCAGTACTTC | CATSRELAGGPYEQYF
TRBJ2-7 | TRBV6-5 | . | TRBD1 | TGTGCCAGTAACGCCGGGACAGGGGGCGTCGAGCAGTACTTC | CASNAGTGGVEQYF
TRBJ2-7 | TRBV6-5 | . | TRBD1 | TGTGCCAGCAGTTACTCGAGGACAGGACCCTACGAGCAGTACTTC | CASSYSRTGPYEQYF
TRBJ1-2 | TRBV29-1 | . | . | TGCAGCGTTGAATCTGGGGCTGGCTACACCTTC | CSVESGAGYTF
TRBJ2-1 | TRBV11-2 | . | TRBD1 | TGTGCCAGCAGCTTTGGACAGGGCGACAATGAGCAGTTCTTC | CASSFGQGDNEQFF
TRBJ1-6 | TRBV4-1 | . | . | TGCGCCAGCAGCCAAGCCGACAGGAATAATTCACCCCTCCACTTT | CASSQADRNNSPLHF
TRBJ1-1 | TRBV27 | once | TRBD1 | TGTGCCAGCAGTTTCCAGGGGGCTGAAGCTTTCTTT | CASSFQGAEAFF
TRBJ1-2 | TRBV21-1 | . | . | TGTGCCAGCAGCAAAAGGGGGCACTCGGGGGTCAACGGCTACACCTTC | CASSKRGHSGVNGYTF
TRBJ1-2 | TRBV9 | . | . | TGTGCCAGCAGCTACAATCCGGCGGGGGTTGCGGAATATGGCTACACCTTC | CASSYNPAGVAEYGYTF
TRBJ2-5 | TRBV27 | . | . | TGTGCCAGCAGTTATCAGGGTTGGGAGACCCAGTACTTC | CASSYQGWETQYF
TRBJ1-2 | TRBV11-2 | . | . | TGTGCCAGCAGCTTAGACCGTTCAGGTGGCTACACCTTC | CASSLDRSGGYTF
TRBJ2-4 | TRBV29-1 | . | . | TGCAGCGTTCGCTCGATTGGGATCACGACAGGAAAAAGTTTAGCCAAAAACATTCAGTACTTC | CSVRSIGITTGKSLAKNIQYF
TRBJ2-7 | TRBV11-2 | . | . | TGTGCCAGCAGCTTAGGCCTTAGCGGACCGTACGAGCAGTACTTC | CASSLGLSGPYEQYF
TRBJ2-7 | TRBV7-9 | . | TRBD2 | TGTGCCAGCAGCTTAGTAGGGACTAGCGGTCCCCTGGAGCAGTACTTC | CASSLVGTSGPLEQYF
TRBJ2-2 | TRBV19 | . | . | TGTGCCAGTAGTATTAGCGGGTCGAGACAGGGGTTCACCGGGGAGCTGTTTTTT | CASSISGSRQGFTGELFF
TRBJ2-1 | TRBV4-2 | . | TRBD2 | TGTGCCAGCAGCCACGAGCGGGAGGGCACCTACAATGAGCAGTTCTTC | CASSHEREGTYNEQFF
TRBJ1-5 | TRBV19 | . | TRBD1 | TGTGCCAGTAGTCCGATGCCCGACCGGACAGGACACACTAGCAATCAGCCCCAGCATTTT | CASSPMPDRTGHTSNQPQHF